The 32 T cell receptor beta chains listed next were all sequenced from one sample in a study of blood T cell repertoires in COVID-19. Profiling relied on immunoSEQ multiplex PCR, and the TCRdb table lists in-frame clones only, not all of them. The sample carries about 230,000 clones, around 80% recorded once. The sequencing sample was made of peripheral blood. The receptors derive from a man aged 35 to 55 with acute or convalescent COVID-19.

The genes are TRBV4-1 and TRBJ2-7, with D perhaps matching TRBD2 (6 bases). Germline-derived CDR1 and CDR2 are MGHRA and YSYEKL. V dropped 4 bases and J dropped 0 bases, with 13 bases sitting between them. CDR3 length equals 15 residues. The CDR3 loop is CASSRGTSSSYEQYF. The CDR3 nucleotides read TGCGCCAGCAGCCGCGGGACGAGTAGCTCCTACGAGCAGTACTTC.

This chain uses TRBV5-5 with TRBJ1-6; weak D call: TRBD1 (6 bases). Trimming removed 0 bases from V and 14 bases from J, with 18 bases in between. The CDR3 contains 15 residues. Per germline, CDR1 SGHKS and CDR2 YYEKEE (reference sequence). The CDR3 reads CASSLGANSGAALHF. The CDR3 DNA is TGTGCCAGCAGCTTGGGGGCCAACTCAGGGGCAGCCCTCCACTTT.

The chain employs TRBV21-1 and TRBJ1-4. TRBV21-1 is flagged as a pseudogene. This CDR3 comprises 17 residues. The chain's CDR3 is CASTLPDFPPTNEKLFF. The CDR3 DNA is TGTGCCAGCACCCTCCCGGACTTCCCCCCAACTAATGAAAAACTGTTTTTT.

To note about this clone: The sample holds other DNA sequences that translate to the same CDR3. The V and J genes are TRBV7-2 and TRBJ1-1; 7 nucleotides match TRBD1. CDR1 is SGHTA, CDR2 FQGNSA, per germline. V was clipped by 2 bases and J by 1 base; unmatched bases: 1. CDR3 length equals 14 residues. CDR3 DNA: TGTGCCAGCAGCTTACGGACAGGGAACACTGAAGCTTTCTTT. Translated, it gives CASSLRTGNTEAFF.

DNA of the CDR3: TGTGCCAGCAGTGAGGGGGGGGCCACGGACAGTCCGGGCTACACCTTC. Residues: CASSEGGATDSPGYTF. The J gene is TRBJ1-2, the V gene TRBV6-4; D is perhaps TRBD1 (6 bases). CDR3 length equals 16 residues. Trimming cost V 3 bases and J 8 bases, with 22 bases left between them. Per germline, CDR1 MRHNA and CDR2 SNTAGT.

The J gene is TRBJ2-7, the V gene TRBV7-8; D is ambiguous. V was cut by 2 bases and J by 2 bases, with 16 bases left in between. The CDR3 is made up of 16 amino acids. The germline V gene encodes CDR1 SGHVS and CDR2 FQNEAQ. CDR3 bases: TGTGCCAGCAGCTTACCCCCCTTCGCGGTAACCTACGAGCAGTACTTC. Protein: CASSLPPFAVTYEQYF. The full variable domain, its missing parts supplied by reference TRBV7-8 and TRBJ2-7, is GAGVSQSPRYKVAKRGQDVALRCDPISGHVSLFWYQQALGQGPEFLTYFQNEAQLDKSGLPSDRFFAERPEGSVSTLKIQRTQQEDSAVYLCASSLPPFAVTYEQYFGPGTRLTVT.

This sequence joins TRBV19 and TRBJ1-2; possibly TRBD1 for D (5 bases). Trimming pared 5 bases from V and 0 bases from J, leaving 13 bases between. Germline-derived CDR1 and CDR2 are LNHDA and SQIVND (reference sequence). This CDR3 is 15 amino acids long. CDR3 amino acids: CASSSVQAPNYGYTF. The CDR3 nucleotides are TGTGCCAGTAGTTCCGTACAGGCACCTAACTATGGCTACACCTTC.

The CDR3 sequence: CASSQHPQGGQETQYF. The CDR3 region has the DNA TGCGCCAGCAGCCAACACCCACAGGGCGGCCAAGAGACCCAGTACTTC. This chain uses TRBV4-1 with TRBJ2-5, with D maybe TRBD1 (6 bases). The V gene's germline CDR1 is MGHRA and CDR2 YSYEKL. This CDR3 is built from 16 residues. V gave up 2 bases and J gave up 1 base, with 14 bases separating them.

This clone appeared a few times. The rearrangement joins TRBV6-4 to TRBJ1-1; no definite D call. CDR1 and CDR2 from the germline V gene are MRHNA and SNTAGT. Trimming took 5 bases from V and 7 from J, leaving 14 bases between them. The CDR3 runs to 13 residues. This chain's CDR3 is CASSQDYGGEAFF. The CDR3, as DNA: TGTGCCAGCAGTCAAGACTACGGCGGTGAAGCTTTCTTT.

The chain links TRBV9 to TRBJ2-7, with 9 bases identical to TRBD1. The CDR3 sequence is 15 residues long. CDR1 and CDR2 (germline): SGDLS, YYNGEE. V trimming: 0 bases; J trimming: 5 bases; junction bases outside the gene matches: 6. The CDR3 DNA reads as TGTGCCAGCAGCGTAGCTGGGGGACAGGGCCACGAGCAGTACTTC. Its translation: CASSVAGGQGHEQYF. Based on the CDR3 plus reference TRBV9 and TRBJ2-7, the full variable domain is DSGVTQTPKHLITATGQRVTLRCSPRSGDLSVYWYQQSLDQGLQFLIQYYNGEERAKGNILERFSAQQFPDLHSELNLSSLELGDSALYFCASSVAGGQGHEQYFGPGTRLTVT.

V and J are TRBV7-2 and TRBJ2-5, with TRBD2 matching over 10 bases. Germline loops: CDR1 SGHTA, CDR2 FQGNSA. This CDR3 is built from 15 residues. J was trimmed by 5 bases and V by 4 bases; bases with no gene match: 7. CDR3 protein: CASSSTSGLGETQYF. The CDR3 bases are TGTGCCAGCAGCTCGACTAGCGGGTTGGGCGAGACCCAGTACTTC.

This sequence joins TRBV5-4 and TRBJ2-1; the D gene is possibly TRBD1 (6 bases). Germline loops: CDR1 SGHNT, CDR2 YYREEE (reference sequence). CDR3 length: 14 amino acids. V was trimmed by 4 bases and J by 1 base, leaving 9 bases between them. The CDR3 region is CASSPDRSYNEQFF. CDR3 DNA: TGTGCCAGCAGCCCTGACAGGTCCTACAATGAGCAGTTCTTC.

The CDR3 DNA sequence: TGTGCCAGCAGGGAGATAGACTTCCAAGAGACCCAGTACTTC. It codes for CASREIDFQETQYF. The chain combines TRBV2 with TRBJ2-5; no clear D gene. V lost 6 bases, J lost 1 base, and 12 bases lay in between. Germline CDR1 and CDR2: SNHLY and FYNNEI. The CDR3 sequence is 14 residues long.

CDR3 sequence: CASSLIQGEQYF. The CDR3 coding sequence is TGTGCCAGCAGCTTAATACAGGGGGAGCAGTACTTC. The V gene is TRBV11-2, the J gene TRBJ2-7, with TRBD1 matching 7 bases. Germline CDR1 SGHAT, CDR2 FQNNGV. The V gene end was trimmed by 2 bases and the J gene end by 7 bases; junction bases not matched to a gene: 2. This CDR3 is built from 12 residues.

The CDR3 bases are TGTGCCAGCAGTGATGACAGGGGGGTCACTGAAGCTTTCTTT. Translation: CASSDDRGVTEAFF. The chain couples TRBV2 to TRBJ1-1, with TRBD1 identical over 9 bases. This CDR3 is 14 amino acids long. CDR1 and CDR2 (germline): SNHLY, FYNNEI. Trimming at V came to 3 bases and at J to 4 bases, leaving 3 bases not matched to a gene.

The J gene is TRBJ2-1, the V gene TRBV20-1; no firm D call. The CDR3 extends over 10 amino acids. Germline CDR1 reads DFQATT; CDR2 reads SNEGSKA (reference sequence). Trimming pared 6 bases from V and 7 bases from J, leaving 7 bases between. The CDR3 DNA is TGCAGTGCGTGGCAAAATGAGCAGTTCTTC. It codes for CSAWQNEQFF.

This rearrangement joins TRBV4-2 to TRBJ2-5; TRBD2 matches 9 bases. Germline trimming cut 4 bases from V and 2 bases from J; bases unmatched to any gene: 14. The CDR3 totals 18 residues. CDR1 and CDR2 from the germline V gene are LGHNA and YNFKEQ. The CDR3 nucleotides read TGTGCCAGCAGCCCCCGGGCTAGCGGGACCACTTTACAAGAGACCCAGTACTTC. The encoded protein is CASSPRASGTTLQETQYF.

The V gene is TRBV19, the J gene TRBJ2-3, with TRBD2 matching over 8 bases. This CDR3 region has 12 residues. The germline V gene has CDR1 LNHDA and CDR2 SQIVND (reference sequence). Germline trimming cut 5 bases from V and 10 bases from J; bases unmatched to any gene: 5. CDR3 in amino acids: CASSPERGPQYF. In nucleotides, the CDR3 is TGTGCCAGTAGTCCCGAGCGGGGGCCGCAGTATTTT.

This clone has a single count. This sequence joins TRBV19 and TRBJ2-7; TRBD1 matches 12 bases. Germline V gives CDR1 LNHDA, CDR2 SQIVND (reference sequence). V lost 5 bases and J lost 5; bases outside the gene matches: 13. The CDR3 is 17 amino acids. The CDR3 region has the DNA TGTGCCAGTAGTTCCCGGGACAGGGGGCTCCCAGTGGACGAGCAGTACTTC. Translated, it gives CASSSRDRGLPVDEQYF.

The chain joins TRBV20-1 to TRBJ2-5, with TRBD2 identical over 8 bases. This CDR3 has 16 amino acids. The germline gives CDR1 DFQATT, CDR2 SNEGSKA (reference sequence). Trimming cost V 3 bases and J 3 bases; bases outside gene matches: 12. CDR3 nucleotide sequence: TGCAGTGCTAGTTTCTGGCGGGAGGACTTAAAAGAGACCCAGTACTTC. Its protein product is CSASFWREDLKETQYF.

The chain links TRBV3-1 (or the pseudogene TRBV3-2) to TRBJ2-1; D call uncertain. The CDR3 spans 16 residues. With 4 bases removed from V and 7 bases from J, the gap between germline ends came to 20 bases. Per germline, CDR1 LGHDT and CDR2 YNNKEL (reference sequence). Written as DNA, the CDR3 is TGTGCCAGCAGCCCGACCCATCTTGAGGTCGGGAATGAGCAGTTCTTC. This translates into CASSPTHLEVGNEQFF.

The genes are TRBV9 and TRBJ2-7; D may be TRBD1 (6 bases). Trimming stripped 1 base from V and 2 bases from J, with 13 bases between. The CDR3 length is 15 residues. From germline, CDR1 is SGDLS and CDR2 YYNGEE. The CDR3: CASSVSVGHTYEQYF. The DNA for the CDR3 is TGTGCCAGCAGCGTATCGGTGGGACATACCTACGAGCAGTACTTC.

The chain uses TRBV6-2 or TRBV6-3 and TRBJ2-7; TRBD2 might be the D (5 bases). V dropped 4 bases and J dropped 3 bases, with 7 bases sitting between them. There are 12 residues in the CDR3. The germline CDR1 and CDR2 sequences are MNHEY and SVGEGT. CDR3 protein: CASSFGVYEQYF. In nucleotides, the CDR3 is TGTGCCAGCAGTTTCGGGGTCTACGAGCAGTACTTC.

Details on this clone: Other DNA sequences in the sample encode the same CDR3. The rearrangement links TRBV19 to TRBJ1-2; no clear D. Trimming stripped 3 bases from V and 4 bases from J, with 9 bases between. This CDR3 has 13 residues. Germline assignment: CDR1 LNHDA and CDR2 SQIVND (reference sequence). The CDR3 reads CASSIAGGYGYTF. The CDR3 DNA sequence: TGTGCCAGTAGTATTGCAGGAGGCTATGGCTACACCTTC.

This chain links TRBV20-1 with TRBJ1-1; D uncertain. The CDR3 extends over 11 amino acids. CDR1 and CDR2 (germline): DFQATT, SNEGSKA (reference sequence). Trimming cost V 3 bases and J 5 bases, with 7 bases left between them. The CDR3 DNA is TGCAGTGCTAGTTTGTCTACTGAAGCTTTCTTT. Translating gives CSASLSTEAFF.

The count of this clone is one. The rearrangement joins TRBV6-5 to TRBJ1-2, with 9 positions matching TRBD1. CDR3 length: 15 amino acids. Trimming removed 6 bases from V and 7 bases from J; junction bases left unmatched: 12. The V gene's germline CDR1 is MNHEY and CDR2 SVGAGI. The chain's CDR3 is CASSPQGAKFGGYTF. In DNA, the CDR3 is TGTGCCAGCAGCCCACAGGGGGCCAAGTTCGGTGGCTACACCTTC.

The CDR3 reads CASSYGQGDSPLHF. CDR3 sequence (DNA): TGCGCCAGCAGCTACGGACAGGGGGACTCACCCCTCCACTTT. The chain couples TRBV4-3 to TRBJ1-6; 10 bases match TRBD1. This CDR3 comprises 14 residues. With V trimmed by 5 bases and J by 10 bases, 5 bases remained unmatched. Germline CDR1 is LGHNA and CDR2 is YSLEER.

The V call is TRBV6-1, the J call TRBJ1-1, with D possibly matching TRBD1 (6 bases). Germline CDR1 and CDR2: MNHNS and SASEGT. V lost 1 base, J lost 12 bases, and 18 bases lay in between. This CDR3 is built from 14 residues. For the CDR3, the DNA is TGTGCCAGCAGTGAAGGGCTTGGGACAACCCTGTCTTTCTTT. Translated, it gives CASSEGLGTTLSFF.

The V gene is TRBV10-1, the J gene TRBJ2-1, with 11 bases that match TRBD2. Germline CDR1 reads WNHNN; CDR2 reads SYGVQD (reference sequence). After removal of 6 bases from V and 9 bases from J, the junction contained 7 bases not matched to a gene. The CDR3 is 14 amino acids. The CDR3 here is CASRLAGDVGEQFF. The CDR3 region has the DNA TGCGCCAGCAGACTAGCGGGGGATGTAGGTGAGCAGTTCTTC.

The chain links TRBV5-1 to TRBJ2-7; TRBD2 aligns across 10 bases. With V trimmed by 3 bases and J by 6 bases, 6 bases remained unmatched. Per the germline V gene, CDR1 is SGHRS and CDR2 is YFSETQ. The CDR3 length is 14 residues. The CDR3 DNA sequence: TGCGCCAGCAGCTCGACAGGACTAGCGGCCGAGCAGTACTTC. Translated: CASSSTGLAAEQYF.

This clone was seen at least ten times. The gene calls are TRBV7-8 and TRBJ2-7; 10 positions agree with TRBD2. This CDR3 region has 19 residues. Germline V CDR1 and CDR2: SGHVS, FQNEAQ. Trimming took 4 bases from V and 1 from J; bases not matched to a gene: 16. Written as DNA, the CDR3 is TGTGCCAGCAGCTGGAAGGTCAGATCCGGGACTAGCGTATCCTACGAGCAGTACTTC. This translates into CASSWKVRSGTSVSYEQYF.

The J gene is TRBJ1-2, the V gene TRBV9; TRBD1 is a possible D gene (5 bases). Germline values: CDR1 SGDLS, CDR2 YYNGEE. The CDR3 loop spans 15 amino acids. Trimming cost V 3 bases and J 8 bases, with 20 bases left between them. CDR3 sequence: CASSANAGGRRGYTF. The CDR3 coding sequence is TGTGCCAGCAGCGCCAATGCGGGGGGTCGTAGGGGCTACACCTTC.